The 32 T cell receptor beta chains below all came from one sample that was sequenced in a study of CD8+ T cells in alopecia areata. cDNA prepared by RNA extraction and subsequent reverse transcription served as the template for sequencing. The assay was immunoSEQ multiplex PCR, and TCRdb's table has in-frame clones only and misses some. Singletons are absent from the sample, which has some 120,000 clones. Sequencing was performed on lesional skin. These TCRs come from a C3H/HeJ mouse with alopecia areata. Strain haplotype at MHC: H2-k.

A remark on this clone: The germline and genes are mouse ones. The CDR3 end falls 4 residues outside the read, so it is completed with the germline J gene. The J gene is TRBJ2-7, the V gene TRBV1; D ambiguous. The V gene lost 6 bases and the J gene lost 0 bases, with 15 bases spanning the gap. Germline V CDR1 and CDR2: NSQYPW, LRSPGD (reference sequence). CDR3 length: 15 residues. The CDR3 sequence is CTCSPERASSYEQYF. CDR3 bases read: TGCACCTGCAGCCCAGAGAGAGCAAGCTCCTAT.

For this clone: The gene names given are mouse names. The DNA ends 4 residues before the CDR3 does, and the rest of the CDR3 is filled in from the germline J gene. The chain employs TRBV13-1 and TRBJ2-3; TRBD1 is a possible D gene (6 bases). This CDR3 is built from 14 residues. The V end lost 6 bases, the J end lost 0 bases, and 11 bases lay between the germline ends. Germline loops: CDR1 NSHNY, CDR2 SYGAGN. The CDR3 protein is CASTPGASAETLYF. The covered CDR3 bases are TGTGCCAGCACACCAGGGGCTAGTGCAGAA.

Concerning this clone: Gene names and germline refer to mouse. The read halts 4 residues ahead of the CDR3 end, with the missing end drawn from the germline J gene. The chain uses TRBV1 and TRBJ2-7; 12 nucleotides align to TRBD1. This CDR3 region has 16 residues. Germline assignment: CDR1 NSQYPW and CDR2 LRSPGD (reference sequence). The DNA read from the CDR3 is TGCACCTGCAGTGGACCACCGGGACAGGGGGCTTAT. Protein product: CTCSGPPGQGAY. The whole CDR3 is CTCSGPPGQGAYEQYF.

Many counts were recorded for this clone. Genes and germline are mouse. CDR3 amino acids: CASRAGQGYYAEQFF. Incomplete CDR3 DNA: TGTGCCAGCAGGGCGGGACAGGGATACTATGCT. V gene TRBV13-3 combines with J gene TRBJ2-1, with 9 bases lining up with TRBD1. The read is 4 residues too short to cover the CDR3 end, so that end is filled in from the germline J gene. Germline V gene lookup returns CDR1 NNHDY and CDR2 SYVADS. The CDR3 runs 15 residues. V was clipped by 5 bases and J by 2 bases; unmatched bases: 5.

Comments on this clone: The genes are named according to mouse. The CDR3 end is not reached by the read, which stops 4 residues before it; the germline J gene fills it in. The V call is TRBV19, the J call TRBJ2-1; TRBD1 agrees at 8 bases. Trimming took 0 bases from V and 1 from J; bases not matched to a gene: 3. The CDR3 has 16 residues. Germline assignment: CDR1 FNHDT and CDR2 SITEND (reference sequence). CDR3 DNA, as far as it was read: TGTGCCAGCAGTATAGATACAGGGGGGAACTATGCT. Its translation: CASSIDTGGNYA. The whole CDR3 sequence reads CASSIDTGGNYAEQFF.

In this sample, this clone turned up many times. The gene symbols are mouse symbols. The read terminates 4 residues before the CDR3 end, so the remaining end is supplied by the germline J gene. The rearrangement joins TRBV13-3 to TRBJ2-3, with 10 bases matching TRBD2. This CDR3 is built from 18 residues. Trimming took 0 bases from V and 0 from J; bases not matched to a gene: 7. Germline values: CDR1 NNHDY, CDR2 SYVADS. CDR3 amino acids: CASSDGLGGPGSAETLYF. The CDR3 DNA, read in part, is TGTGCCAGCAGTGATGGACTGGGGGGCCCCGGGAGTGCAGAA.

This clone was recorded a few times. Gene names are mouse gene names. The CDR3 loop is CTCSAAGTAYEQYF. The sequenced CDR3 bases are TGCACCTGCAGTGCAGCCGGGACAGCATAT. The chain uses TRBV1 and TRBJ2-7; the match to TRBD1 covers 7 bases. The read ends 4 residues shy of where the CDR3 ends; the end is completed using the germline J gene. The CDR3 sequence is 14 residues long. The germline CDR1 and CDR2 sequences are NSQYPW and LRSPGD (reference sequence).

Concerning this clone itself: Mouse names are used for the genes. The CDR3 bases that were read are TGTGCCAGCATGCCTGGGGGGGGGAGTGCAGAA. As protein: CASMPGGGSAE. The full CDR3 protein is CASMPGGGSAETLYF. The chain is built from TRBV19 and TRBJ2-3; 9 bases are a match to TRBD2. The CDR3 goes on 4 residues after the read ends, and that part is filled in from the germline J gene. Unmatched junction bases numbered 5, after V lost 6 bases and J lost 0 bases. The CDR3 length is 15 residues. The germline CDR1 and CDR2 sequences are FNHDT and SITEND (reference sequence). Based on the CDR3 plus reference TRBV19 and TRBJ2-3, the full variable domain is GGIITQTPKFLIGQEGQKLTLKCQQNFNHDTMYWYRQDSGKGLRLIYYSITENDLQKGDLSEGYDASREKKSSFSLTVTSAQKNEMAVFLCASMPGGGSAETLYFGSGTRLTVL.

A word on this clone: Mouse gene names and germline throughout. Read coverage stops 4 residues before the CDR3 terminus; the germline J gene supplies the remainder. The chain couples TRBV19 to TRBJ2-4, with 11 bases fitting TRBD2. The length of the CDR3 is 16 residues. In germline, CDR1 is FNHDT, CDR2 SITEND (reference sequence). V lost 2 bases and J lost 0; bases outside the gene matches: 2. CDR3 DNA (partial): TGTGCCAGCAGTATTAGACTGGGGGGGAGTCAAAAC. Translated, it gives CASSIRLGGSQN. The CDR3, in full, reads CASSIRLGGSQNTLYF.

In this sample, this clone turned up a few times. Germline and genes here are mouse. The CDR3 end falls 4 residues outside the read, so it is completed with the germline J gene. This rearrangement joins TRBV1 to TRBJ2-7; TRBD2 aligns across 8 bases. The trim removed 0 bases at V and 1 base at J, leaving 8 bases unmatched. Germline CDR1 is NSQYPW and CDR2 is LRSPGD (reference sequence). This CDR3 comprises 17 residues. The CDR3 spells CTCSAEGGAGWSYEQYF. The covered CDR3 bases are TGCACCTGCAGTGCAGAAGGGGGGGCAGGGTGGTCCTAT.

A word on this clone: Genes and germline come from the mouse. The CDR3 extends 4 residues past the end of the read, so its final part is completed from the germline J gene. This chain joins TRBV19 and TRBJ2-3; perhaps TRBD2 as D (6 bases). Germline V lookup: CDR1 FNHDT, CDR2 SITEND (reference sequence). The CDR3 is made up of 15 amino acids. Trimming cost V 1 base and J 3 bases, with 12 bases left between them. CDR3 DNA (partial): TGTGCCAGCAGTATAAATTCTGGGGTCGCAGAA. Amino acid sequence: CASSINSGVAE. The whole CDR3 protein reads CASSINSGVAETLYF.

About this clone itself: Genes and germline come from the mouse. The sequence runs out 4 residues before the end of the CDR3; the remainder is reconstructed from the germline J gene. The genes are TRBV16 and TRBJ2-1; D may be TRBD2 (7 bases). The CDR3 spans 16 residues. Per the germline V gene, CDR1 is SGHSA and CDR2 is FRNQAP. V was pared by 1 base and J by 5 bases, with 15 bases between. The CDR3 bases that were read are TGTGCAAGCAGCTTAGGGGGGGGAGGGGGAAATGCT. Amino acids: CASSLGGGGGNA. The full CDR3 protein is CASSLGGGGGNAEQFF.

This clone was detected only a few times. The germline and genes are mouse ones. The read gets to within 4 residues of the CDR3 end, and the germline J gene fills in the rest. The J gene is TRBJ1-4, the V gene TRBV13-3; 9 bases agree with TRBD1. The CDR3 extends over 15 amino acids. Germline V lookup: CDR1 NNHDY, CDR2 SYVADS. V lost 5 bases to trimming and J lost 3 bases; unmatched junction nucleotides: 5. The CDR3 here is CASRHGDRANERLFF. CDR3 DNA (partial): TGTGCCAGCAGGCACGGGGACAGGGCCAACGAA.

Concerning this clone itself: At residue 9, the translated DNA and the protein in TCRdb do not agree; the protein given here is derived from the DNA. Gene names are mouse gene names. The read stops 3 residues short of the end of the CDR3; the missing end is completed from the germline J gene. The J gene is TRBJ1-3, the V gene TRBV1; 7 bases are a match to TRBD1. Trimming removed 6 bases from V and 4 bases from J; junction bases left unmatched: 0. Germline loops: CDR1 NSQYPW, CDR2 LRSPGD (reference sequence). The CDR3 totals 12 residues. CDR3 in amino acids: CTCRDRGNTLYF. Partial CDR3 DNA: TGCACCTGCAGGGACAGGGGAAATACG.

This clone was detected only a few times. Germline and genes: mouse. The CDR3 end lies 4 residues beyond the end of the read and is filled in from the germline J gene. The chain carries TRBV13-3 and TRBJ2-1; D remains unclear. Trimming took 2 bases from V and 3 from J, leaving 6 bases between them. CDR3 length: 13 amino acids. Germline values: CDR1 NNHDY, CDR2 SYVADS. Partial CDR3 DNA: TGTGCCAGCAGTGACGTAGTCTATGCT. It encodes CASSDVVYA. In full, the CDR3 reads CASSDVVYAEQFF.

This clone was observed a few times. Gene names denote mouse genes. The sequenced CDR3 bases are TGTGCCAGCAGTATCTTGGGGTACACCGGG. It encodes CASSILGYTG. The complete CDR3 reads CASSILGYTGQLYF. The chain uses TRBV19 and TRBJ2-2; tentatively, D is TRBD2 (5 bases). The read gets to within 4 residues of the CDR3 end, and the germline J gene fills in the rest. Trimming removed 2 bases from V and 3 bases from J, with 8 bases in between. This CDR3 contains 14 residues. Germline V gene data show CDR1 as FNHDT and CDR2 as SITEND (reference sequence). Full variable domain (rest looked up from reference TRBV19 and TRBJ2-2): GGIITQTPKFLIGQEGQKLTLKCQQNFNHDTMYWYRQDSGKGLRLIYYSITENDLQKGDLSEGYDASREKKSSFSLTVTSAQKNEMAVFLCASSILGYTGQLYFGEGSKLTVL.

This clone was counted only a few times. A mismatch at residue 15 separates the TCRdb protein from the translated DNA, so the protein presented here was translated from the DNA. The germline and genes are mouse ones. The read is 3 residues too short to cover the CDR3 end, so that end is filled in from the germline J gene. The rearrangement joins TRBV1 to TRBJ1-6, with 10 bases matching TRBD1. TRBJ1-6 is placed among ORFs of uncertain function. Trimming took 0 bases from V and 0 from J; bases not matched to a gene: 2. CDR1 and CDR2 (germline): NSQYPW, LRSPGD (reference sequence). The CDR3 has 18 residues. The sequenced part of the CDR3 DNA is TGCACCTGCAGTGCAGAGAGGACAGGGGGTTCCTATAATTCGCCC. Its protein is CTCSAERTGGSYNSP. The entire CDR3 protein reads CTCSAERTGGSYNSPLYF.

With respect to this clone: Here the gene names and germline are mouse. The read is 4 residues too short to cover the CDR3 end, so that end is filled in from the germline J gene. The chain joins TRBV19 to TRBJ2-1; TRBD1 aligns across 8 bases. The V gene end was trimmed by 2 bases and the J gene end by 6 bases; junction bases not matched to a gene: 4. This CDR3 is built from 14 residues. Germline V lookup: CDR1 FNHDT, CDR2 SITEND (reference sequence). The CDR3 bases that were read are TGTGCCAGCAGTATGACAGGGGAGTTTGCT. Residues: CASSMTGEFA. The full CDR3 sequence reads CASSMTGEFAEQFF.

This clone was seen a handful of times. Any gene name here is a mouse gene name. The read is 4 residues too short to cover the CDR3 end, so that end is filled in from the germline J gene. This sequence joins TRBV19 and TRBJ1-1; weak D call: TRBD1 (5 bases). CDR3 length: 14 residues. The V gene's germline CDR1 is FNHDT and CDR2 SITEND (reference sequence). Trimming took 5 bases from V and 0 from J, leaving 11 bases between them. The sequenced CDR3 bases are TGTGCCAGCAGCCCGACGACAGCAAACACA. Its translation: CASSPTTANT. The whole CDR3 region reads CASSPTTANTEVFF. Full variable domain (remainder filled in from reference TRBV19 and TRBJ1-1): GGIITQTPKFLIGQEGQKLTLKCQQNFNHDTMYWYRQDSGKGLRLIYYSITENDLQKGDLSEGYDASREKKSSFSLTVTSAQKNEMAVFLCASSPTTANTEVFFGKGTRLTVV.

This clone was seen a few times. Gene names are the mouse ones. Read sequence stops 4 residues before the CDR3 end, and the germline J gene provides the missing end. The chain has TRBV13-3 and TRBJ2-5; 10 bases match TRBD2. Germline V lookup: CDR1 NNHDY, CDR2 SYVADS. The junction had 5 bases not matched to a gene; V was cut back by 1 base and J by 0 bases. This CDR3 is 17 amino acids long. Partial CDR3 DNA: TGTGCCAGCAGTGATTGGACTGGGGGATTTAACCAAGAC. Translated: CASSDWTGGFNQD. In full, the CDR3 is CASSDWTGGFNQDTQYF.

Only a few counts were recorded for this clone. Genes and germline come from the mouse. The sequence runs out 4 residues before the end of the CDR3; the remainder is reconstructed from the germline J gene. V is TRBV1 and J is TRBJ2-1, with 11 positions matching TRBD2. After removal of 2 bases from V and 6 bases from J, the junction contained 6 bases not matched to a gene. The germline V gene has CDR1 NSQYPW and CDR2 LRSPGD (reference sequence). The CDR3 extends over 16 amino acids. The chain's CDR3 is CTCSARTGGAPAEQFF. The sequenced part of the CDR3 DNA is TGCACCTGCAGTGCAAGAACTGGGGGGGCGCCTGCT.

This clone occurred a few times. The listed genes are named as in mouse. The CDR3 end falls 4 residues outside the read, so it is completed with the germline J gene. This chain links TRBV13-3 with TRBJ1-4; 7 bases are a match to TRBD1. Germline CDR1 and CDR2: NNHDY and SYVADS. The junction had 5 bases not matched to a gene; V was cut back by 0 bases and J by 3 bases. This CDR3 has 16 residues. CDR3 bases read: TGTGCCAGCAGTGATGGAGGGACAGAACCCAACGAA. Translation: CASSDGGTEPNE. The entire CDR3 protein reads CASSDGGTEPNERLFF.

This clone was seen a few times. Gene names denote mouse genes. The read finishes 4 residues shy of the CDR3 end, and the germline J gene is used to complete it. The V gene is TRBV1, the J gene TRBJ2-7; 11 bases align to TRBD2. This CDR3 is built from 17 residues. V lost 3 bases to trimming and J lost 2 bases; unmatched junction nucleotides: 9. Per germline, CDR1 NSQYPW and CDR2 LRSPGD (reference sequence). Incomplete CDR3 DNA: TGCACCTGCAGTGCCCCCTCCGAGACTGGGGGGGCCTAT. Translation gives CTCSAPSETGGAY. From start to end, the CDR3 is CTCSAPSETGGAYEQYF.

On this clone: TCRdb's protein and the DNA translation differ at residue 12; the protein here comes from the DNA. Germline and genes: mouse. From the germline J gene comes the end of the CDR3, since the read stops 3 residues before it. The rearrangement links TRBV1 to TRBJ1-6; TRBD1 matches at 10 bases. TRBJ1-6 belongs to the ORF category, with a function that is uncertain. Germline V gene data show CDR1 as NSQYPW and CDR2 as LRSPGD (reference sequence). The CDR3 runs 15 residues. Germline trimming cut 4 bases from V and 5 bases from J; bases unmatched to any gene: 2. The CDR3 loop reads CTCSGQGANNSPLYF. CDR3 DNA, as far as it was read: TGCACCTGCAGTGGACAGGGGGCGAATAATTCGCCC.

This clone occurred many times. The database protein in TCRdb disagrees with the DNA translation at residue 11; the sequence shown here was translated from the DNA. The gene names here belong to mouse. The read halts 3 residues ahead of the CDR3 end, with the missing end drawn from the germline J gene. J is TRBJ1-6 and V is TRBV13-3, with D tentatively TRBD1 (5 bases). TRBJ1-6 is annotated as an ORF whose role is uncertain. The germline CDR1 and CDR2 sequences are NNHDY and SYVADS. The CDR3 has 14 residues. V shed 4 bases and J shed 3 bases, with 8 bases lying between them. The CDR3 spells CASSLTDYNSPLYF. Partial CDR3 DNA: TGTGCCAGCAGTCTGACAGACTATAATTCGCCC.

There are many counts of this clone. Here the gene names and germline are mouse. The read stops 4 residues short of the end of the CDR3; the missing end is completed from the germline J gene. The chain joins TRBV13-3 to TRBJ2-1, with 7 bases fitting TRBD1. Germline V CDR1 and CDR2: NNHDY, SYVADS. V lost 3 bases and J lost 0; bases outside the gene matches: 6. This CDR3 comprises 16 residues. The CDR3 DNA, read in part, is TGTGCCAGCAGTGTGGGACAGACATATAACTATGCT. Amino acid sequence: CASSVGQTYNYA. The whole CDR3 protein reads CASSVGQTYNYAEQFF.

This clone was detected only a few times. At residue 10, the TCRdb protein and translated DNA are inconsistent; the protein given comes from the DNA. Any gene name here is a mouse gene name. With the read ending 3 residues before the CDR3 end, the germline J gene is used to fill in that end. The chain joins TRBV13-3 to TRBJ1-6; TRBD1 aligns across 11 bases. TRBJ1-6 is treated as an ORF (open reading frame) with a function not yet certain. Germline values: CDR1 NNHDY, CDR2 SYVADS. CDR3 size: 13 residues. J lost 7 bases, V lost 8 bases, and 2 bases had no gene match. The CDR3 reads CARDRGRNSPLYF. The DNA read from the CDR3 is TGTGCCAGGGACAGGGGGCGGAATTCGCCC.

This clone came up many times. TCRdb gives a protein that differs at residue 13 from what the DNA encodes, so the protein here is translated from the DNA. The germline and genes are mouse ones. Read coverage stops 3 residues before the CDR3 terminus; the germline J gene supplies the remainder. The chain combines TRBV1 with TRBJ1-6, with 8 bases matching TRBD1. TRBJ1-6 is marked as an open reading frame, function uncertain. The CDR3 is made up of 16 amino acids. The germline CDR1 and CDR2 sequences are NSQYPW and LRSPGD (reference sequence). Losses at the gene ends were 1 base for V and 3 bases for J; bases not matched to a gene: 2. CDR3 bases read: TGCACCTGCAGTGCAGTAACAGGGGGCTATAATTCGCCC. It is translated as CTCSAVTGGYNSP. The full-length CDR3 reads as CTCSAVTGGYNSPLYF.

As for this clone: Mouse gene names apply. The DNA ends 4 residues before the CDR3 does, and the rest of the CDR3 is filled in from the germline J gene. The rearrangement joins TRBV13-3 to TRBJ1-2, with TRBD1 identical over 11 bases. CDR1 and CDR2 from the germline V gene are NNHDY and SYVADS. This CDR3 has 14 residues. The CDR3 loop is CASSEGTGGSDYTF. The part of the CDR3 DNA that was read is TGTGCCAGCAGTGAGGGGACAGGGGGTTCC.

This clone was picked up a small number of times. At residue 11, the translated DNA and the protein in TCRdb do not agree; the protein given here is derived from the DNA. Gene names are mouse gene names. The CDR3 goes on 3 residues after the read ends, and that part is filled in from the germline J gene. The V and J genes are TRBV13-3 and TRBJ1-3; no definite D call. V was clipped by 6 bases and J by 0 bases, with 10 bases between them. The CDR3 runs 14 residues. Germline CDR1 reads NNHDY; CDR2 reads SYVADS. Partial CDR3 DNA: TGTGCCAGCATCCCTGCAAATTCTGGAAATACG. Its translation: CASIPANSGNT. The entire CDR3 reads CASIPANSGNTLYF. The full variable domain, rest sourced from reference TRBV13-3 and TRBJ1-3, is EAAVTQSPRSKVAVTGGKVTLSCHQTNNHDYMYWYRQDTGHGLRLIHYSYVADSTEKGDIPDGYKASRPSQENFSLILELASLSQTAVYFCASIPANSGNTLYFGEGSRLIVV.

This clone was detected only a few times. Gene names denote mouse genes. The read ends 4 residues shy of where the CDR3 ends; the end is completed using the germline J gene. This rearrangement joins TRBV1 to TRBJ2-1; the D gene is possibly TRBD1 (6 bases). Between the trimmed V and J ends, which lost 2 bases and 0 bases, there was a span of 14 bases. The CDR3 runs 17 residues. Germline V gives CDR1 NSQYPW, CDR2 LRSPGD (reference sequence). The CDR3 sequence: CTCSAPTGPYNYAEQFF. Incomplete CDR3 DNA: TGCACCTGCAGTGCACCGACAGGCCCCTATAACTATGCT.

Details on this clone: Gene names and germline match the mouse. With the read ending 4 residues before the CDR3 end, the germline J gene is used to fill in that end. The rearrangement links TRBV13-3 to TRBJ2-7; 7 bases are a match to TRBD1. The CDR3 totals 13 residues. J gave up 2 bases and V 4 bases, and 3 bases lay outside the gene matches. CDR1 and CDR2 from the germline V gene are NNHDY and SYVADS. The CDR3 loop reads CASSRDSTYEQYF. Partial CDR3 DNA: TGTGCCAGCAGTAGGGACAGTACCTAT.